These T cell receptor beta chains were read from a single sample in a study of graft-versus-host responses after intestinal transplantation. Antigens of these TCRs are unknown. The table came from immunoSEQ multiplex PCR; TCRdb's copy has only in-frame clones and leaves some out. The sample contains about 39,000 clones, 90% to 95% of which appear only once. The sequencing used unstimulated CD8+ T cells sorted from spleen or lymph node cells, collected before transplant. Receptors were obtained from a human donor who was the organ donor for an intestinal transplant. CDR3s include the opening cysteine and the closing phenylalanine or tryptophan. The order of the fields is J gene, D gene, V gene, clone size, CDR3 length, CDR3 protein, CDR3 DNA. A D gene is named only where the DNA matches it firmly. Rows may omit the clone size; those that give it use once, few, many or a size class.

J gene: TRBJ1-5
D gene: TRBD1
V gene: TRBV5-6
clone size: -
CDR3 length: 16
CDR3 protein: CAGSSYRGGGHQPQHF
CDR3 DNA: TGTGCCGGCAGTTCTTACAGGGGAGGGGGGCATCAGCCCCAGCATTTT

J gene: TRBJ2-3
D gene: TRBD1
V gene: TRBV5-1
clone size: -
CDR3 length: 14
CDR3 protein: CASSFGQGTDTQYF
CDR3 DNA: TGCGCCAGCAGCTTCGGACAGGGCACAGATACGCAGTATTTT

J gene: TRBJ1-1
D gene: -
V gene: TRBV5-1
clone size: few
CDR3 length: 14
CDR3 protein: CASGAQGMNTEAFF
CDR3 DNA: TGCGCCAGCGGGGCACAGGGAATGAACACTGAAGCTTTCTTT

J gene: TRBJ2-1
D gene: -
V gene: TRBV19
clone size: -
CDR3 length: 14
CDR3 protein: CASSIQSSYNEQFF
CDR3 DNA: TGTGCCAGTAGTATCCAGAGCTCCTACAATGAGCAGTTCTTC

J gene: TRBJ1-4
D gene: -
V gene: TRBV5-6
clone size: -
CDR3 length: 15
CDR3 protein: CASSLGEEYNEKLFF
CDR3 DNA: TGTGCCAGCAGCTTGGGAGAGGAGTATAATGAAAAACTGTTTTTT

J gene: TRBJ1-2
D gene: TRBD1
V gene: TRBV2
clone size: -
CDR3 length: 16
CDR3 protein: CASSVSGTGINYGYTF
CDR3 DNA: TGTGCCAGCAGCGTTTCCGGGACAGGGATTAACTATGGCTACACCTTC

J gene: TRBJ2-3
D gene: TRBD2
V gene: TRBV5-6
clone size: -
CDR3 length: 16
CDR3 protein: CASSYTGLAYTDTQYF
CDR3 DNA: TGTGCCAGCAGTTATACGGGACTAGCGTACACAGATACGCAGTATTTT

J gene: TRBJ1-6
D gene: -
V gene: TRBV27
clone size: -
CDR3 length: 14
CDR3 protein: CASSPGTDNSPLHF
CDR3 DNA: TGTGCCAGCAGTCCCGGGACTGATAATTCACCCCTCCACTTT

J gene: TRBJ1-1
D gene: TRBD1
V gene: TRBV25-1
clone size: -
CDR3 length: 13
CDR3 protein: CASGTDRGTEAFF
CDR3 DNA: TGTGCCAGCGGAACGGACAGGGGCACTGAAGCTTTCTTT

J gene: TRBJ1-2
D gene: TRBD1
V gene: TRBV4-3
clone size: -
CDR3 length: 14
CDR3 protein: CASSPVSGQGSYTF
CDR3 DNA: TGCGCCAGCAGCCCCGTAAGCGGACAGGGGTCATACACCTTC

J gene: TRBJ2-7
D gene: -
V gene: TRBV6-5
clone size: -
CDR3 length: 13
CDR3 protein: CASSVRLAYEQYF
CDR3 DNA: TGTGCCAGCAGTGTAAGGCTTGCCTACGAGCAGTACTTC

J gene: TRBJ2-7
D gene: -
V gene: TRBV19
clone size: -
CDR3 length: 14
CDR3 protein: CASSISERAYEQYF
CDR3 DNA: TGTGCCAGTAGTATCTCGGAGCGGGCCTACGAGCAGTACTTC

J gene: TRBJ2-7
D gene: TRBD1
V gene: TRBV28
clone size: -
CDR3 length: 13
CDR3 protein: CASSDREINEQYF
CDR3 DNA: TGTGCCAGCAGTGACAGGGAAATCAACGAGCAGTACTTC

J gene: TRBJ1-1
D gene: -
V gene: TRBV19
clone size: -
CDR3 length: 12
CDR3 protein: CASSIGVLEAFF
CDR3 DNA: TGTGCCAGTAGTATAGGAGTCCTAGAAGCTTTCTTT

J gene: TRBJ2-7
D gene: -
V gene: TRBV28
clone size: -
CDR3 length: 14
CDR3 protein: CASSLRQASYEQYF
CDR3 DNA: TGTGCCAGCAGTTTAAGACAGGCCAGCTACGAGCAGTACTTC

J gene: TRBJ2-5
D gene: -
V gene: TRBV12-2
clone size: -
CDR3 length: 15
CDR3 protein: CASRLSGGDQETQYF
CDR3 DNA: TGTGCAAGTCGCTTAAGCGGCGGGGACCAAGAGACCCAGTACTTC

J gene: TRBJ2-7
D gene: -
V gene: TRBV4-1
clone size: -
CDR3 length: 13
CDR3 protein: CASSQDLFYEQYF
CDR3 DNA: TGCGCCAGCAGCCAAGATCTGTTCTACGAGCAGTACTTC

J gene: TRBJ2-7
D gene: -
V gene: TRBV11-2
clone size: -
CDR3 length: 12
CDR3 protein: CASSLDPYEQYF
CDR3 DNA: TGTGCCAGCAGCTTAGATCCCTACGAGCAGTACTTC

J gene: TRBJ2-1
D gene: TRBD2
V gene: TRBV4-3
clone size: -
CDR3 length: 16
CDR3 protein: CASSQDTLAGAVEQFF
CDR3 DNA: TGCGCCAGCAGCCAAGATACCTTAGCGGGGGCGGTTGAGCAGTTCTTC

J gene: TRBJ2-5
D gene: TRBD2
V gene: TRBV9
clone size: -
CDR3 length: 16
CDR3 protein: CASSDPGTSGGKTQYF
CDR3 DNA: TGTGCCAGCAGCGACCCCGGGACTAGCGGGGGGAAGACCCAGTACTTC

J gene: TRBJ2-1
D gene: -
V gene: TRBV21-1
clone size: once
CDR3 length: 13
CDR3 protein: CASTQRVYNEQFF
CDR3 DNA: TGTGCCAGCACCCAACGAGTTTACAATGAGCAGTTCTTC

J gene: TRBJ2-7
D gene: TRBD1
V gene: TRBV4-1
clone size: -
CDR3 length: 13
CDR3 protein: CASSHTTGDEQYF
CDR3 DNA: TGCGCCAGCAGCCACACTACAGGGGACGAGCAGTACTTC

J gene: TRBJ1-4
D gene: -
V gene: TRBV4-2
clone size: once
CDR3 length: 15
CDR3 protein: CASSQATAANEKLFF
CDR3 DNA: TGTGCCAGCAGCCAAGCTACAGCCGCTAATGAAAAACTGTTTTTT

J gene: TRBJ1-2
D gene: -
V gene: TRBV4-2
clone size: -
CDR3 length: 11
CDR3 protein: CASSQGTENTF
CDR3 DNA: TGTGCCAGCAGCCAAGGGACAGAAAACACCTTC

J gene: TRBJ1-2
D gene: TRBD1
V gene: TRBV25-1
clone size: -
CDR3 length: 15
CDR3 protein: CASSARTGDLLGYTF
CDR3 DNA: TGTGCCAGCAGTGCCAGGACAGGGGATTTACTTGGCTACACCTTC

J gene: TRBJ2-1
D gene: -
V gene: TRBV19
clone size: once
CDR3 length: 15
CDR3 protein: CASSIDPRGLPLQFF
CDR3 DNA: TGTGCCAGTAGTATAGATCCCAGGGGCCTTCCGCTGCAGTTCTTC

J gene: TRBJ2-5
D gene: -
V gene: TRBV30
clone size: -
CDR3 length: 15
CDR3 protein: CAWSGGGVLQETQYF
CDR3 DNA: TGTGCCTGGAGTGGGGGCGGGGTACTCCAAGAGACCCAGTACTTC

J gene: TRBJ2-3
D gene: TRBD1
V gene: TRBV11-2
clone size: -
CDR3 length: 15
CDR3 protein: CASSFFGQVGNTQYF
CDR3 DNA: TGTGCCAGCAGCTTCTTCGGACAGGTGGGGAATACGCAGTATTTT

J gene: TRBJ2-1
D gene: -
V gene: TRBV4-3
clone size: -
CDR3 length: 13
CDR3 protein: CASSQDSHNEQFF
CDR3 DNA: TGCGCCAGCAGCCAAGATTCACACAATGAGCAGTTCTTC

J gene: TRBJ1-6
D gene: -
V gene: TRBV18
clone size: -
CDR3 length: 16
CDR3 protein: CASSTRRQSYNSPLHF
CDR3 DNA: TGTGCCAGCTCAACCCGCCGTCAATCCTATAATTCACCCCTCCACTTT

J gene: TRBJ1-2
D gene: -
V gene: TRBV27
clone size: -
CDR3 length: 13
CDR3 protein: CASRLTESYGYTF
CDR3 DNA: TGTGCCAGCAGATTGACAGAATCCTATGGCTACACCTTC

J gene: TRBJ1-2
D gene: -
V gene: TRBV25-1
clone size: -
CDR3 length: 13
CDR3 protein: CASSDLGHYGYTF
CDR3 DNA: TGTGCCAGCAGTGATCTGGGTCACTATGGCTACACCTTC

J gene: TRBJ1-2
D gene: TRBD1
V gene: TRBV30
clone size: -
CDR3 length: 14
CDR3 protein: CAWGTGGLNYGYTF
CDR3 DNA: TGTGCCTGGGGGACAGGGGGCCTTAACTATGGCTACACCTTC

J gene: TRBJ2-1
D gene: -
V gene: TRBV19
clone size: -
CDR3 length: 16
CDR3 protein: CASSLGGGSSYNEQFF
CDR3 DNA: TGTGCCAGTAGTTTAGGGGGGGGGAGCTCCTACAATGAGCAGTTCTTC

J gene: TRBJ2-2
D gene: -
V gene: TRBV5-6
clone size: -
CDR3 length: 13
CDR3 protein: CASSLAGVGELFF
CDR3 DNA: TGTGCCAGCAGCTTAGCCGGGGTCGGGGAGCTGTTTTTT

J gene: TRBJ1-6
D gene: -
V gene: TRBV5-1
clone size: -
CDR3 length: 15
CDR3 protein: CASSLSRGGNSPLHF
CDR3 DNA: TGCGCCAGCAGCTTGAGTAGGGGAGGAAATTCACCCCTCCACTTT

J gene: TRBJ1-6
D gene: -
V gene: TRBV10-1
clone size: -
CDR3 length: 16
CDR3 protein: CASRSGPGSYNSPLHF
CDR3 DNA: TGCGCCAGCAGATCAGGGCCAGGCTCCTATAATTCACCCCTCCACTTT

J gene: TRBJ1-1
D gene: -
V gene: TRBV27
clone size: -
CDR3 length: 14
CDR3 protein: CASSLGQVNTEAFF
CDR3 DNA: TGTGCCAGCAGTTTAGGGCAGGTGAACACTGAAGCTTTCTTT

J gene: TRBJ1-2
D gene: TRBD1
V gene: TRBV5-5
clone size: -
CDR3 length: 16
CDR3 protein: CASSSPFADRVFDYTF
CDR3 DNA: TGTGCCAGCAGCTCACCATTCGCGGACAGGGTGTTCGACTACACCTTC

J gene: TRBJ1-1
D gene: -
V gene: TRBV2
clone size: -
CDR3 length: 14
CDR3 protein: CASYRGHENTEAFF
CDR3 DNA: TGTGCCAGCTATAGAGGACATGAGAACACTGAAGCTTTCTTT

J gene: TRBJ1-1
D gene: -
V gene: TRBV19
clone size: -
CDR3 length: 13
CDR3 protein: CASSRVTGSEAFF
CDR3 DNA: TGTGCCAGTAGTCGGGTGACAGGCTCTGAAGCTTTCTTT

J gene: TRBJ2-7
D gene: TRBD2
V gene: TRBV27
clone size: -
CDR3 length: 14
CDR3 protein: CASSLAGGPSEQYF
CDR3 DNA: TGTGCCAGCAGTTTAGCGGGGGGGCCTTCCGAGCAGTACTTC

J gene: TRBJ1-1
D gene: -
V gene: TRBV9
clone size: -
CDR3 length: 16
CDR3 protein: CASSVGPEGGNTEAFF
CDR3 DNA: TGTGCCAGCAGCGTAGGGCCCGAGGGGGGTAACACTGAAGCTTTCTTT

J gene: TRBJ2-3
D gene: -
V gene: TRBV27
clone size: -
CDR3 length: 13
CDR3 protein: CASSPDFTDTQYF
CDR3 DNA: TGTGCCAGCAGTCCCGACTTCACAGATACGCAGTATTTT

J gene: TRBJ2-1
D gene: TRBD2
V gene: TRBV7-9
clone size: -
CDR3 length: 15
CDR3 protein: CASSSTSGAYNEQFF
CDR3 DNA: TGTGCCAGCAGCTCAACTAGCGGGGCATACAATGAGCAGTTCTTC

J gene: TRBJ1-5
D gene: TRBD1
V gene: TRBV4-1
clone size: -
CDR3 length: 15
CDR3 protein: CASSQPGQHNQPQHF
CDR3 DNA: TGCGCCAGCAGCCAACCGGGACAGCACAATCAGCCCCAGCATTTT

J gene: TRBJ2-1
D gene: -
V gene: TRBV6-5
clone size: -
CDR3 length: 16
CDR3 protein: CASSYSFRQSYNEQFF
CDR3 DNA: TGTGCCAGCAGTTACTCGTTCCGACAATCATACAATGAGCAGTTCTTC

J gene: TRBJ2-7
D gene: -
V gene: TRBV5-6
clone size: -
CDR3 length: 16
CDR3 protein: CASSLETLTSSYEQYF
CDR3 DNA: TGTGCCAGCAGCTTGGAGACACTAACCAGCTCCTACGAGCAGTACTTC

J gene: TRBJ2-2
D gene: -
V gene: TRBV21-1
clone size: once
CDR3 length: 19
CDR3 protein: CASSRSRSLRGRNTGELFF
CDR3 DNA: TGTGCCAGCTCCCGATCCCGTTCCCTAAGGGGGCGGAACACCGGGGAGCTGTTTTTT

J gene: TRBJ2-7
D gene: TRBD2
V gene: TRBV4-2
clone size: -
CDR3 length: 16
CDR3 protein: CASSSPLAGDSYEQYF
CDR3 DNA: TGTGCCAGCAGCAGCCCACTAGCGGGAGACTCCTACGAGCAGTACTTC

J gene: TRBJ1-4
D gene: TRBD1
V gene: TRBV7-9
clone size: -
CDR3 length: 18
CDR3 protein: CASSLVAGGPRESEKLFF
CDR3 DNA: TGTGCCAGCAGCTTAGTGGCAGGGGGACCAAGGGAGTCCGAAAAACTGTTTTTT

J gene: TRBJ2-7
D gene: -
V gene: TRBV20-1
clone size: -
CDR3 length: 10
CDR3 protein: CSAPQAEQYF
CDR3 DNA: TGCAGTGCTCCTCAGGCCGAGCAGTACTTC

J gene: TRBJ2-7
D gene: TRBD2
V gene: TRBV4-1
clone size: -
CDR3 length: 15
CDR3 protein: CASSQSGLGDYEQYF
CDR3 DNA: TGCGCCAGCAGCCAATCAGGACTAGGGGACTACGAGCAGTACTTC

J gene: TRBJ2-7
D gene: -
V gene: TRBV5-1
clone size: -
CDR3 length: 11
CDR3 protein: CASSNSYEQYF
CDR3 DNA: TGCGCCAGCAGCAACTCCTACGAGCAGTACTTC

J gene: TRBJ2-1
D gene: TRBD2
V gene: TRBV6-5
clone size: -
CDR3 length: 14
CDR3 protein: CASASLAGSYEQFF
CDR3 DNA: TGTGCCAGTGCATCCCTAGCGGGGTCTTATGAGCAGTTCTTC

J gene: TRBJ2-3
D gene: -
V gene: TRBV7-6
clone size: -
CDR3 length: 14
CDR3 protein: CASSRGGSTDTQYF
CDR3 DNA: TGTGCCAGTAGCAGGGGGGGAAGCACAGATACGCAGTATTTT

J gene: TRBJ1-5
D gene: -
V gene: TRBV4-3
clone size: -
CDR3 length: 15
CDR3 protein: CASSQDRGSNQPQHF
CDR3 DNA: TGCGCCAGCAGCCAAGATCGGGGGAGCAATCAGCCCCAGCATTTT